Presented here are 6 T cell receptor beta chains from one specimen sequenced in a study of T cell responses to AZD1222 COVID-19 vaccine. Clones were sequenced by immunoSEQ multiplex PCR, and TCRdb holds only the in-frame ones, with some missing. Here the sample spans about 150,000 clones, roughly nine tenths being singletons. This specimen was peripheral blood, taken on day 0 of AZD1222 vaccination. These receptors were taken from an adult in good health.

This clone turned up a few times. V gene TRBV27 combines with J gene TRBJ2-7, with unresolved D. This CDR3 is 15 amino acids long. Per the germline V gene, CDR1 is MNHEY and CDR2 is SMNVEV (reference sequence). Trimming stripped 2 bases from V and 2 bases from J, with 13 bases between. CDR3 DNA: TGTGCCAGCAGTTTAGAGGTGGGTGGGACCTACGAGCAGTACTTC. Amino acids: CASSLEVGGTYEQYF.

The gene calls are TRBV28 and TRBJ1-6; D is undetermined. Germline assignment: CDR1 MDHEN and CDR2 SYDVKM. V was trimmed by 2 bases and J by 5 bases, leaving 10 bases between them. This CDR3 is built from 15 residues. CDR3 bases: TGTGCCAGCAGTTTAGTTAACGGTCATAATTCACCCCTCCACTTT. Translation gives CASSLVNGHNSPLHF.

V and J are TRBV11-3 and TRBJ2-3; 7 nucleotides line up with TRBD2. This CDR3 comprises 15 residues. Trimming at V came to 1 base and at J to 3 bases, leaving 4 bases not matched to a gene. In germline, CDR1 is SGHNT, CDR2 YENEEA. The CDR3: CASSLGGGETDTQYF. In DNA form, the CDR3 reads TGTGCCAGCAGCTTAGGTGGGGGGGAGACAGATACGCAGTATTTT.

J is TRBJ1-5 and V is TRBV15, with TRBD1 identical over 8 bases. The V gene end was trimmed by 4 bases and the J gene end by 0 bases; junction bases not matched to a gene: 8. CDR1 and CDR2 (germline): LNHNV, YYDKDF (reference sequence). The CDR3 covers 17 residues. CDR3 residues: CATSTGTGHLSNQPQHF. The DNA of the CDR3 is TGTGCCACCAGCACCGGGACAGGACACCTTAGCAATCAGCCCCAGCATTTT.

The V gene is TRBV10-3, the J gene TRBJ1-2; tentative D call: TRBD1 (5 bases). Looked up from germline, CDR1 is ENHRY and CDR2 is SYGVKD. The CDR3 consists of 13 residues. Trimming cost V 11 bases and J 4 bases, with 17 bases left between them. The CDR3 DNA reads as TGTGCCCCCCGGGTTCAGGACATCTATGGCTACACCTTC. Its translation: CAPRVQDIYGYTF.

The genes are TRBV7-2 and TRBJ2-7; D call uncertain. V shed 5 bases and J shed 4 bases, with 12 bases lying between them. The CDR3 has 13 residues. Germline lookup yields CDR1 SGHTA and CDR2 FQGNSA. The CDR3 sequence is CASSPPGRYEQYF. The CDR3 region has the DNA TGTGCCAGCAGCCCCCCGGGTCGTTACGAGCAGTACTTC.